The 21 T cell receptor beta chains given below trace back to one sample, sequenced in a study of T-cell memory formation after mild COVID-19 (dated by TCRdb to the early 2020s). Preparation of the library involved 5' RACE. Sequencing was carried out with an Illumina NovaSeq 6000. TCRdb cleaned the public reads at Q25 with fastp, built clones with MiXCR and kept in-frame beta chains. CDR3 protein sequences are deduplicated, and each keeps its most common genes and DNA. Across this sample there are about 130,000 distinct CDR3 sequences, with over 15% seen only once. The ten largest clones capture roughly 5% of the sample. The sequencing sample was made of PBMCs or a T cell subset sorted from them (not recorded which). The source is a man younger than 35 who had mild COVID-19 (a few samples of this study predate the infection). The sample titles of this study are shuffled in the database, so cell type and time point are left out; the donor was told from shared clones.

This clonotype was recorded a few times. The J gene is TRBJ2-5, the V gene TRBV12-3 or TRBV12-4; no reliable D call. V was trimmed by 5 bases and J by 5 bases, leaving 15 bases between them. CDR3 size: 14 residues. The DNA for the CDR3 is TGTGCCAGCAGTGTGGTTTCGGCCACGGAGACCCAGTACTTC. Translation: CASSVVSATETQYF.

This clonotype was seen a handful of times. The J gene is TRBJ2-3, the V gene TRBV18; D not certain. V was cut by 0 bases and J by 6 bases, with 7 bases left in between. The germline V gene encodes CDR1 KGHSH and CDR2 LQKENI. This CDR3 region has 13 residues. CDR3 region: CASSPPSQDTQYF. As DNA, the CDR3 is TGTGCCAGCTCACCACCGTCACAGGATACGCAGTATTTT.

The genes are TRBV2 and TRBJ2-1, with 12 bases fitting TRBD1. Germline assignment: CDR1 SNHLY and CDR2 FYNNEI. This CDR3 has 14 amino acids. V lost 6 bases and J lost 9; bases outside the gene matches: 6. The chain's CDR3 is CASRGQGAISEQFF. The CDR3 DNA sequence: TGTGCCAGCAGGGGACAGGGGGCAATCAGTGAGCAGTTCTTC.

In this sample, this clonotype turned up a few times. The chain combines TRBV4-3 with TRBJ2-7, with D possibly being TRBD1 or TRBD2 (5 bases each). Trimming pared 6 bases from V and 1 base from J, leaving 19 bases between. Germline V gene data show CDR1 as LGHNA and CDR2 as YSLEER. This CDR3 contains 16 residues. CDR3: CASRMGVGTESYEQYF. The CDR3 DNA reads TGCGCCAGCAGGATGGGGGTGGGAACAGAGTCCTACGAGCAGTACTTC.

This clonotype turned up a few times. J is TRBJ2-1 and V is TRBV7-3, with TRBD1 as a possible D gene (5 bases). V dropped 1 base and J dropped 8 bases, with 12 bases sitting between them. Germline V gene sequence: CDR1 SGHTA, CDR2 FQGTGA. The CDR3 has 14 amino acids. The CDR3 sequence is CASSLNQGIDEQFF. The CDR3 DNA reads as TGTGCCAGCAGCTTAAATCAGGGTATTGATGAGCAGTTCTTC.

At least ten counts were recorded for this clonotype. The chain joins TRBV29-1 to TRBJ2-7; D could derive from TRBD1 or TRBD2 (7 bases each). Germline V lookup: CDR1 SQVTM, CDR2 ANQGSEA. The CDR3 totals 13 residues. Trimming took 3 bases from V and 7 from J, leaving 16 bases between them. In DNA form, the CDR3 reads TGCAGCGTTGACCGGCAGGGGGAGGGTGAGCAGTACTTC. It translates to CSVDRQGEGEQYF.

Only a few counts were recorded for this clonotype. CDR3 loop: CASNPGVANTQYF. DNA for the CDR3: TGTGCCAGCAACCCGGGGGTAGCAAATACGCAGTATTTT. The chain is built from TRBV12-3 or TRBV12-4 and TRBJ2-3; D possibly corresponds to TRBD2 (6 bases). The CDR3 covers 13 residues. Trimming stripped 7 bases from V and 7 bases from J, with 15 bases between.

In its sample, this clonotype was seen a few times. The chain carries TRBV5-1 and TRBJ2-3, with D unresolved. Germline V gives CDR1 SGHRS, CDR2 YFSETQ. V dropped 4 bases and J dropped 4 bases, with 16 bases sitting between them. The CDR3 loop spans 15 amino acids. The CDR3 sequence: CASSIITGSADTQYF. The CDR3 DNA sequence: TGCGCCAGCAGCATTATTACGGGCTCGGCAGATACGCAGTATTTT.

The chain couples TRBV4-3 to TRBJ2-1, with D possibly being TRBD2 (6 bases). CDR3 size: 14 residues. From germline, CDR1 is LGHNA and CDR2 YSLEER. The germline V and J ends were trimmed by 1 base and 6 bases, with 10 bases remaining between them. The CDR3 sequence: CASSQVGLTNEQFF. Here the CDR3 DNA reads TGCGCCAGCAGCCAAGTCGGACTAACCAATGAGCAGTTCTTC.

The sample holds many counts of this clonotype. The gene calls are TRBV5-1 and TRBJ2-5; D is possibly TRBD2 (6 bases). V gave up 4 bases and J gave up 9 bases, with 19 bases separating them. The CDR3 is 14 residues long. The germline V gene has CDR1 SGHRS and CDR2 YFSETQ. CDR3 sequence reads: CASSIEFRERAQYF. Written as DNA, the CDR3 is TGCGCCAGCAGCATAGAATTCCGGGAGAGGGCCCAGTACTTC.

The chain links TRBV7-2 to TRBJ2-2; D call uncertain. Trimming shortened V by 1 base and J by 6 bases, and 9 bases separated the two germline ends. Germline V lookup: CDR1 SGHTA, CDR2 FQGNSA. The CDR3 is made up of 14 amino acids. The CDR3 protein is CASSLVNWAGELFF. The CDR3 DNA is TGTGCCAGCAGCTTAGTAAACTGGGCCGGGGAGCTGTTTTTT. Full variable domain (rest looked up from reference TRBV7-2 and TRBJ2-2): GAGVSQSPSNKVTEKGKDVELRCDPISGHTALYWYRQSLGQGLEFLIYFQGNSAPDKSGLPSDRFSAERTGGSVSTLTIQRTQQEDSAVYLCASSLVNWAGELFFGEGSRLTVL.

This clonotype was counted ten times or more. The rearrangement links TRBV7-2 to TRBJ2-7; TRBD2 agrees at 7 bases. The V segment lost 8 bases and the J segment 2 bases; nucleotides outside the gene matches: 12. Germline-derived CDR1 and CDR2 are SGHTA and FQGNSA. This CDR3 has 15 amino acids. The CDR3 loop reads CASQQRGTEPYEQYF. The DNA for the CDR3 is TGTGCCAGCCAACAGCGGGGCACCGAGCCCTACGAGCAGTACTTC. The full variable domain, completed using reference TRBV7-2 and TRBJ2-7, is GAGVSQSPSNKVTEKGKDVELRCDPISGHTALYWYRQSLGQGLEFLIYFQGNSAPDKSGLPSDRFSAERTGGSVSTLTIQRTQQEDSAVYLCASQQRGTEPYEQYFGPGTRLTVT.

This chain joins TRBV7-2 and TRBJ1-1; D gene ambiguous. Germline assignment: CDR1 SGHTA and CDR2 FQGNSA. The CDR3 runs to 15 residues. Trimming took off 5 bases at V and 5 bases at J, with 18 bases between the two ends. CDR3 sequence: CASSLGLAPGTEAFF. The CDR3 bases are TGTGCCAGCAGCCTAGGGCTGGCCCCGGGGACTGAAGCTTTCTTT. Based on the CDR3 plus reference TRBV7-2 and TRBJ1-1, the full variable domain is GAGVSQSPSNKVTEKGKDVELRCDPISGHTALYWYRQSLGQGLEFLIYFQGNSAPDKSGLPSDRFSAERTGGSVSTLTIQRTQQEDSAVYLCASSLGLAPGTEAFFGQGTRLTVV.

The chain is built from TRBV12-3 or TRBV12-4 and TRBJ1-2; D not certain. Trimming stripped 6 bases from V and 7 bases from J, with 21 bases between. CDR3 size: 15 residues. The CDR3 is CASSPSGGFLGGYTF. The CDR3 nucleotides read TGTGCCAGCAGCCCCTCCGGCGGGTTCCTAGGTGGCTACACCTTC.

The chain combines TRBV6-7 with TRBJ1-5, with D maybe TRBD1 (6 bases). TRBV6-7 counts as an open reading frame of uncertain function. V lost 4 bases, J lost 1 base, and 14 bases lay in between. The CDR3 contains 16 residues. The CDR3: CASSLGFRGSNQPQHF. CDR3 nucleotide sequence: TGTGCCAGCAGTTTGGGTTTTAGGGGGAGCAATCAGCCCCAGCATTTT.

This clonotype came up a few times. V gene TRBV18 combines with J gene TRBJ2-7; the D gene is possibly TRBD1 (5 bases). V lost 2 bases and J 1 base, leaving 9 bases between the germline ends. Germline V gene sequence: CDR1 KGHSH, CDR2 LQKENI. The CDR3 has 14 residues. The CDR3 DNA follows: TGTGCCAGCTCACCATGGCCAGGGTCCTACGAGCAGTACTTC. The encoded protein is CASSPWPGSYEQYF.

This clonotype has ten or more counts. The V gene is TRBV4-1, the J gene TRBJ2-5; tentatively, D is TRBD2 (6 bases). The germline gives CDR1 MGHRA, CDR2 YSYEKL. The CDR3 covers 13 residues. Between the trimmed V and J ends, which lost 2 bases and 4 bases, there was a span of 8 bases. This chain's CDR3 is CASSQWRGETQYF. CDR3 nucleotides: TGCGCCAGCAGCCAATGGAGGGGAGAGACCCAGTACTTC.

V gene TRBV12-3 or TRBV12-4 combines with J gene TRBJ1-5; 9 nucleotides line up with TRBD1. V lost 4 bases to trimming and J lost 4 bases; unmatched junction nucleotides: 2. The CDR3 contains 14 residues. In DNA form, the CDR3 reads TGTGCCAGCAGTTGGACAGGGGCAAATCAGCCCCAGCATTTT. This encodes CASSWTGANQPQHF.

This chain uses TRBV5-1 with TRBJ1-5; D unclear. V was pared by 0 bases and J by 6 bases, with 10 bases between. This CDR3 is built from 14 residues. CDR1 SGHRS and CDR2 YFSETQ come from the germline V gene. CDR3 sequence: CASSLGEVGQPQHF. The DNA for the CDR3 is TGCGCCAGCAGCTTGGGTGAGGTTGGTCAGCCCCAGCATTTT.

The chain couples TRBV9 to TRBJ2-7; no clear D. CDR3 length equals 14 residues. In germline, CDR1 is SGDLS, CDR2 YYNGEE. The V end lost 4 bases, the J end lost 0 bases, and 11 bases lay between the germline ends. CDR3 amino acids: CASSPHGSSYEQYF. As DNA, the CDR3 is TGTGCCAGCAGCCCCCATGGTAGCTCCTACGAGCAGTACTTC. The complete variable domain, with remaining parts taken from reference TRBV9 and TRBJ2-7, reads DSGVTQTPKHLITATGQRVTLRCSPRSGDLSVYWYQQSLDQGLQFLIQYYNGEERAKGNILERFSAQQFPDLHSELNLSSLELGDSALYFCASSPHGSSYEQYFGPGTRLTVT.

The chain joins TRBV4-3 to TRBJ1-2; TRBD1 matches at 9 bases. CDR1 and CDR2 from the germline V gene are LGHNA and YSLEER. This CDR3 has 17 amino acids. V dropped 1 base and J dropped 2; count of bases not matched to a gene: 8. Here the CDR3 DNA reads TGCGCCAGCAGCCAAGTACCCCGGGACAGGGCAAACTATGGCTACACCTTC. Its protein product is CASSQVPRDRANYGYTF.